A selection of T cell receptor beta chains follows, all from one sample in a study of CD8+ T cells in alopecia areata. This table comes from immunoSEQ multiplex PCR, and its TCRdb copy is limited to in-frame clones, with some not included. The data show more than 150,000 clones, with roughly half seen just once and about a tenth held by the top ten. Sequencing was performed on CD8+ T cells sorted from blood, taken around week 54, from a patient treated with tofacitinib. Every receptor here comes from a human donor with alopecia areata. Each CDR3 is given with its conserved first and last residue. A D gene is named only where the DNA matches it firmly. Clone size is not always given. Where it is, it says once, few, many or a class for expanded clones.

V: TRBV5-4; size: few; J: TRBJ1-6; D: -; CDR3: CASSRDPGSLNSPLHF; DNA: TGTGCCAGCAGCCGTGACCCAGGGAGTCTCAATTCACCCCTCCACTTT
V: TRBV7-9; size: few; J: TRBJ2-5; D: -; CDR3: CASSFQGLGKETQYF; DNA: TGTGCCAGCAGCTTCCAGGGTCTGGGAAAAGAGACCCAGTACTTC
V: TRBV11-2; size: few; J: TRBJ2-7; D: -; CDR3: CASRSQGSYEQYF; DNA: TGTGCCAGCAGATCTCAGGGGTCCTACGAGCAGTACTTC
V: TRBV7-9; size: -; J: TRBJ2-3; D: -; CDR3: CASRRVPDTQYF; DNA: TGTGCCAGCCGCAGGGTTCCAGATACGCAGTATTTT
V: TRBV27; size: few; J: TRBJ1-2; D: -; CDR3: CASSSSGGDGYTF; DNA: TGTGCCAGCAGTTCCTCAGGAGGGGATGGCTACACCTTC
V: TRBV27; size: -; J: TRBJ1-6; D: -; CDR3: CASSPPRAGSYNSPLHF; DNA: TGTGCCAGCAGTCCCCCGAGGGCCGGCTCCTATAATTCACCCCTCCACTTT
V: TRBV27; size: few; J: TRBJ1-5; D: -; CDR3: CASSRYSGNQPQHF; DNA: TGTGCCAGCAGTCGGTATTCGGGCAATCAGCCCCAGCATTTT
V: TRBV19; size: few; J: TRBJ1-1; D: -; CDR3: CASSIKPGSRTEAFF; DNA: TGTGCCAGTAGTATTAAACCGGGCTCTCGCACTGAAGCTTTCTTT
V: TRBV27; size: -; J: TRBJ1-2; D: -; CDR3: CASSFEGGYGYTF; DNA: TGTGCCAGCAGTTTCGAAGGGGGTTATGGCTACACCTTC
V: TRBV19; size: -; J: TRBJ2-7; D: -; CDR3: CASSTAQPIAEQYF; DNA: TGTGCCAGTAGTACCGCCCAGCCAATCGCCGAGCAGTACTTC
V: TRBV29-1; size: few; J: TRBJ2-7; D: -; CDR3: CSVVQARTYEQYF; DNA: TGCAGCGTTGTGCAGGCTCGGACCTACGAGCAGTACTTC
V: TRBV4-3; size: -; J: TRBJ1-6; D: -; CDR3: CASSQDGNSPLHF; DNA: TGCGCCAGCAGCCAAGATGGCAATTCACCCCTCCACTTT
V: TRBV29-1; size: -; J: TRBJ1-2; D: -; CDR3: CSVEPDRLYGYTF; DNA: TGCAGCGTTGAACCCGACAGGCTGTATGGCTACACCTTC
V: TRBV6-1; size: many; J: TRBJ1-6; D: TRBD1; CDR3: CASSEATGGNSPLHF; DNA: TGTGCCAGCAGTGAAGCGACAGGGGGCAATTCACCCCTCCACTTT
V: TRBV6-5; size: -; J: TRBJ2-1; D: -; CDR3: CASSSGRAAFF; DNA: TGTGCCAGCAGTTCCGGTAGGGCGGCGTTCTTC
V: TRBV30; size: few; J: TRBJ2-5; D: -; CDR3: CAWEWGETQYF; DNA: TGTGCCTGGGAGTGGGGAGAGACCCAGTACTTC
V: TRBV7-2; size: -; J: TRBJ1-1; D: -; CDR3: CASSLGWLEAFF; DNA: TGTGCCAGCAGCTTGGGGTGGCTTGAAGCTTTCTTT
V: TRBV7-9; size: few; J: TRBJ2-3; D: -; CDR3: CASRGMGDTQYF; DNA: TGTGCCAGCAGGGGGATGGGAGATACGCAGTATTTT
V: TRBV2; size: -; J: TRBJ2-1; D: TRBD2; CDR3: CASSELAGGPYNEQFF; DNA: TGTGCCAGCAGTGAACTAGCGGGGGGGCCCTACAATGAGCAGTTCTTC
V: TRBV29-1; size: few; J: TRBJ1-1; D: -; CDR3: CSAPGADTEAFF; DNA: TGCAGCGCTCCAGGGGCCGACACTGAAGCTTTCTTT
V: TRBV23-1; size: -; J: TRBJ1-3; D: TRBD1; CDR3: CASREYRGGNTIYF; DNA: TGCGCCAGCAGAGAATACAGGGGTGGAAACACCATATATTTT
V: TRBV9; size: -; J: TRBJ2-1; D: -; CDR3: CASSASGRDYNEQFF; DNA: TGTGCCAGCAGCGCATCAGGGCGAGACTACAATGAGCAGTTCTTC